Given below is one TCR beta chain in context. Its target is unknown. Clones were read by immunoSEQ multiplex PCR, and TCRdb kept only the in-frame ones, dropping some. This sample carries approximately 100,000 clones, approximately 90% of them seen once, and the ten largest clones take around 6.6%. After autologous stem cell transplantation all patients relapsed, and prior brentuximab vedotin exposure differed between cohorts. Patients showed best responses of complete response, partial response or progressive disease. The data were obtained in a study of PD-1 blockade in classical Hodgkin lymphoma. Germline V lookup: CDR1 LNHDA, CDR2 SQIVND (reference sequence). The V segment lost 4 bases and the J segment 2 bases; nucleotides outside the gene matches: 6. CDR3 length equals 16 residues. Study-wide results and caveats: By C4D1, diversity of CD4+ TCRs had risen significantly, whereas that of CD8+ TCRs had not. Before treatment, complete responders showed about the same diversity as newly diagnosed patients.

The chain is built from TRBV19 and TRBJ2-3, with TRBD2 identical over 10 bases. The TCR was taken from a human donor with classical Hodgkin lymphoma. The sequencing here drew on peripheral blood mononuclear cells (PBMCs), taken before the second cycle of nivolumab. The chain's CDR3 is CASSRLAGVLTDTQYF. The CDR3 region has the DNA TGTGCCAGTAGTAGGCTAGCGGGGGTCCTCACAGATACGCAGTATTTT.